This T cell receptor beta chain came from a study of cytomegalovirus exposure and HLA in healthy donors. Overall study: In terms of ancestry, the Caucasian-associated cluster contained roughly four fifths of the roughly 400 genotyped donors. The study's findings and limits: Apparent HLA restriction characterized most CMV-associated TCR beta chains in a later analysis. Previous analysis showed most TCR beta V segments were productive about 90% or about 30% of the time.

Use of 60 Vbeta and 13 Jbeta primers characterized the PCR. The protocol was immunoSEQ multiplex PCR, while the TCRdb copy is restricted to in-frame clones and leaves out a portion. Of 130,000 or so clones listed, around three fifths are singletons. As regards this clone: Its matching antigen is unknown.

Likely unrecorded immune exposures existed in these nominally healthy donors. Looked up from germline, CDR1 is SNHLY and CDR2 is FYNNEI. With 6 bases clipped from V and 0 bases from J, the junction kept 8 bases outside the gene matches. The CDR3 spans 18 residues. The sample consisted of PBMCs. This chain links TRBV2 with TRBJ2-6; 10 bases fit TRBD2. This sequence originates from a woman between 40 and 55 years old in good health and CMV-seropositive. The CDR3, as DNA: TGTGCCAGCAGAGGCCTACTAGCGGGACTCTCTGGGGCCAACGTCCTGACTTTC. Protein: CASRGLLAGLSGANVLTF.